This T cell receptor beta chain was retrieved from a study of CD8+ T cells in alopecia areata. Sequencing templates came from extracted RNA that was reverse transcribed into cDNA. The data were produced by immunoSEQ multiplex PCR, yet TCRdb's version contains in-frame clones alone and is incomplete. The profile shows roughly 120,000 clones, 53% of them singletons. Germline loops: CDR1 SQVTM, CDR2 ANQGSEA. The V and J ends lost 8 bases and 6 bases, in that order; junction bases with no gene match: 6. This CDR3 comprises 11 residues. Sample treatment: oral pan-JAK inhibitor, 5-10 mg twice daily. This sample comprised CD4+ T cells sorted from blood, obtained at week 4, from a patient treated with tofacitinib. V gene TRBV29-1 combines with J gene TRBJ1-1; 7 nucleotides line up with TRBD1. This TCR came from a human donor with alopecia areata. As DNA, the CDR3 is TGCAGCTTGAAGAGGGGGCCTGAAGCTTTCTTT. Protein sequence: CSLKRGPEAFF. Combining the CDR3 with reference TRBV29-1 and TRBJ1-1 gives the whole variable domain SAVISQKPSRDICQRGTSLTIQCQVDSQVTMMFWYRQQPGQSLTLIATANQGSEATYESGFVIDKFPISRPNLTFSTLTVSNMSPEDSSIYLCSLKRGPEAFFGQGTRLTVV.